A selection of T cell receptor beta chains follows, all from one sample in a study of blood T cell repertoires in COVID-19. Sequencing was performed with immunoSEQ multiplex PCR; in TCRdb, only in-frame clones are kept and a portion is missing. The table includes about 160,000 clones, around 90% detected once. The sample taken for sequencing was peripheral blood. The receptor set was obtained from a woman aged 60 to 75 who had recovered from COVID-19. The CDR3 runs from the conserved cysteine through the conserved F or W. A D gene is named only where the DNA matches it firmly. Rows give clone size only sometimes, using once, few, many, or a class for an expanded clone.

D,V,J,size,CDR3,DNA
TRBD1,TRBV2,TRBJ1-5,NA,CASSNPGQGVEQPQHF,TGTGCCAGCAGCAACCCGGGACAGGGGGTGGAACAGCCCCAGCATTTT
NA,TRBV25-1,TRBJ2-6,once,CASTLSYGANVLTF,TGTGCCAGCACTTTGAGCTATGGGGCCAACGTCCTGACTTTC
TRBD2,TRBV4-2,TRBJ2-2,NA,CASSQDPGGAVTGELFF,TGTGCCAGCAGCCAAGATCCCGGGGGGGCCGTAACCGGGGAGCTGTTTTTT
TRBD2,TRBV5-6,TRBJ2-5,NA,CASSFTSGGETQYF,TGTGCCAGCAGCTTCACTAGCGGGGGAGAGACCCAGTACTTC
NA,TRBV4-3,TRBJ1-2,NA,CASSPRANYGYTF,TGCGCCAGCAGCCCCAGGGCTAACTATGGCTACACCTTC
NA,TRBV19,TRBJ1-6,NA,CASSIQGNNSPLHF,TGTGCCAGTAGTATTCAGGGGAATAATTCACCCCTCCACTTT
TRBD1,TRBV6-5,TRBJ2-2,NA,CASGSGQGATGELFF,TGTGCCAGCGGCTCGGGACAGGGGGCCACCGGGGAGCTGTTTTTT
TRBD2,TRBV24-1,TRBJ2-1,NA,CATSDLTASGGASYNEQFF,TGTGCCACCAGTGATTTAACGGCTAGCGGGGGGGCTTCCTACAATGAGCAGTTCTTC
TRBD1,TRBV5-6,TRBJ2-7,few,CASSSWIGGKSYEQYF,TGTGCCAGCAGCAGTTGGATAGGGGGCAAGTCCTACGAGCAGTACTTC
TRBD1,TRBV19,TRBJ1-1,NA,CASSPHRGPTEAFF,TGTGCCAGTAGTCCGCACAGGGGGCCCACTGAAGCTTTCTTT
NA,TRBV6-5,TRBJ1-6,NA,CASSSSGVSASPLHF,TGTGCCAGCAGTTCCTCAGGGGTCTCCGCTTCACCCCTCCACTTT
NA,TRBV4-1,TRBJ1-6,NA,CASSQGGTLHF,TGCGCCAGCAGCCAAGGGGGCACCCTCCACTTT
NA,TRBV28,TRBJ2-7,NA,CASSFRITGYEQYF,TGTGCCAGCAGTTTCCGAATTACAGGGTACGAGCAGTACTTC
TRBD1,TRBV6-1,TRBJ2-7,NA,CASSDRDRGGEQYF,TGTGCCAGCAGTGACCGGGACAGGGGCGGCGAGCAGTACTTC
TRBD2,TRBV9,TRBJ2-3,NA,CASSVVAGGPPDTQYF,TGTGCCAGCAGCGTAGTTGCGGGGGGGCCCCCAGATACGCAGTATTTT
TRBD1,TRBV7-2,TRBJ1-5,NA,CASSPGGLNQPQHF,TGTGCCAGCAGCCCAGGGGGCCTCAATCAGCCCCAGCATTTT
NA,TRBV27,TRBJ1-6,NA,CASSSGQSEISPLHF,TGTGCCAGCAGTTCCGGACAGTCAGAAATTTCACCCCTCCACTTT
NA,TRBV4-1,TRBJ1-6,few,CASSPEGRSSYNSPLHF,TGCGCCAGCAGCCCAGAGGGGCGGAGCTCCTATAATTCACCCCTCCACTTT
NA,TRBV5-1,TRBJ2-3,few,CASSYSRGATDTQYF,TGCGCCAGCAGCTACTCCCGGGGGGCCACAGATACGCAGTATTTT
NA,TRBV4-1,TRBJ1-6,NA,CASSQDSLSSSYNSPLHF,TGCGCCAGCAGCCAAGACTCTCTCTCGAGCTCCTATAATTCACCCCTCCACTTT